One and the same sample provided the 14 T cell receptor beta chains below, sequenced in a study of read filtering for tumor transcriptome and immune sequencing. From roughly 390 ng of RNA, a library with molecular barcoded alpha/delta and beta/gamma adaptors was made. TCRdb reanalysed the reads using MiXCR and keeps one entry per CDR3 protein. The sample includes some 130,000 distinct CDR3 sequences, about an eighth of them seen just once. The specimen sequenced was a population of CD138-negative cells sorted from bone marrow. The source is a donor at least 40 years old with multiple myeloma.

This clonotype showed up many times. The chain recombines TRBV28 with TRBJ2-6, with D uncertain. Germline assignment: CDR1 MDHEN and CDR2 SYDVKM. The germline V and J ends were trimmed by 8 bases and 1 base, with 6 bases remaining between them. The CDR3 covers 13 residues. CDR3: CASVPSGANVLTF. The CDR3 nucleotides read TGTGCCAGCGTCCCATCTGGGGCCAACGTCCTGACTTTC.

This clonotype has ten or more counts. The gene calls are TRBV9 and TRBJ2-1; the D gene is possibly TRBD2 (7 bases). CDR3 length: 19 residues. The ends were cut back, 0 bases at V and 2 bases at J, with 21 bases in the middle. Germline V gene data show CDR1 as SGDLS and CDR2 as YYNGEE. For the CDR3, the DNA is TGTGCCAGCAGCGTAGCACCAGGGGTTGGCGGGGGCCCCTACAATGAGCAGTTCTTC. Translated: CASSVAPGVGGGPYNEQFF.

Points on this clonotype: A clone one base away is much larger, so this may be a read error. This chain links TRBV28 with TRBJ2-5, with 9 bases aligning to TRBD1. V gave up 6 bases and J gave up 7 bases; unmatched junction bases: 9. Germline assignment: CDR1 MDHEN and CDR2 SYDVKM. The CDR3 length is 14 residues. The CDR3 sequence: CASSQNRGLRTQYF. The CDR3, as DNA: TGTGCCAGCAGCCAGAACAGGGGGCTTAGGACCCAGTACTTC.

As to this clonotype: A read error may explain this, as a much larger clone is one base away. The rearrangement joins TRBV7-2 to TRBJ2-5; D is unclear. Trimming cost V 5 bases and J 4 bases, with 11 bases left between them. The CDR3 consists of 13 residues. Germline V lookup: CDR1 SGHTA, CDR2 FQGNSA. CDR3 sequence (DNA): TGTGCCAGCAGCCCCTTCGCACGAGAGACCCAGTACTTC. Amino acids: CASSPFARETQYF.

This clonotype was seen more than once but under ten times. The chain carries TRBV5-1 and TRBJ2-5; D perhaps matches TRBD1 (6 bases). V was shortened by 3 bases and J by 1 base, with 10 bases between the two germline ends. This CDR3 is built from 14 residues. Germline CDR1 is SGHRS and CDR2 is YFSETQ. CDR3 amino acids: CASSSDRVQETQYF. For the CDR3, the DNA is TGCGCCAGCAGCTCGGACAGAGTCCAAGAGACCCAGTACTTC.

V usage is TRBV6-1 and J usage is TRBJ2-3, with TRBD1 as a possible D gene (6 bases). The CDR3 has 13 residues. The V gene lost 3 bases and the J gene lost 14 bases, with 18 bases spanning the gap. Looked up from germline, CDR1 is MNHNS and CDR2 is SASEGT. CDR3 residues: CASSERQAWTLYF. The CDR3 DNA follows: TGTGCCAGCAGTGAGCGACAGGCCTGGACTTTGTATTTT.

This clonotype was seen at least ten times. The gene calls are TRBV12-3 or TRBV12-4 and TRBJ2-7; D possibly corresponds to TRBD2 (6 bases). V was clipped by 4 bases and J by 4 bases, with 11 bases between them. The CDR3 runs 13 residues. CDR3 DNA sequence: TGTGCCAGCAGTTCCCTACTAGCATACGAGCAGTACTTC. It yields the protein CASSSLLAYEQYF.

CDR3 DNA sequence: TGTGCCAGCAGCTCGCAACCAGGGTATGAGCAGTTCTTC. This codes for CASSSQPGYEQFF. The chain recombines TRBV7-3 with TRBJ2-1; the D gene is possibly TRBD1 (5 bases). Germline CDR1 and CDR2: SGHTA and FQGTGA. CDR3 size: 13 residues. V gave up 4 bases and J gave up 8 bases, with 12 bases separating them.

Ten or more counts support this clonotype. The gene calls are TRBV20-1 and TRBJ2-1; the match to TRBD2 covers 7 bases. CDR1 and CDR2 from the germline V gene are DFQATT and SNEGSKA (reference sequence). The trim removed 3 bases at V and 0 bases at J, leaving 5 bases unmatched. CDR3 length: 15 amino acids. CDR3 nucleotide sequence: TGCAGTGCTAGGGGGACTACGAGCTCCTACAATGAGCAGTTCTTC. Its protein product is CSARGTTSSYNEQFF.

There are many counts of this clonotype. The rearrangement links TRBV20-1 to TRBJ2-7, with D tentatively TRBD1 or TRBD2 (5 bases each). The germline V gene has CDR1 DFQATT and CDR2 SNEGSKA (reference sequence). The germline V and J ends were trimmed by 5 bases and 0 bases, with 14 bases remaining between them. This CDR3 is built from 14 residues. CDR3 sequence: CSAPPGLSSYEQYF. CDR3 in DNA: TGCAGTGCTCCACCGGGGCTGAGCTCCTACGAGCAGTACTTC.

This clonotype was picked up many times. The rearrangement links TRBV7-2 to TRBJ2-4, with a weak D call TRBD1 (5 bases). The ends were cut back, 5 bases at V and 2 bases at J, with 10 bases in the middle. CDR3 size: 14 residues. In germline, CDR1 is SGHTA, CDR2 FQGNSA. CDR3 sequence (DNA): TGTGCCAGCAGCCCCGACAGTTCCAAAAACATTCAGTACTTC. Translation: CASSPDSSKNIQYF.

Turning to this clonotype: A much larger clonotype is one base distant, so this may be a read error. The chain recombines TRBV30 with TRBJ1-2, with 7 bases fitting TRBD1. Germline values: CDR1 GTSNPN, CDR2 SVGIG (reference sequence). CDR3 size: 12 residues. V dropped 6 bases and J dropped 4; count of bases not matched to a gene: 5. CDR3 sequence reads: CACKGAGYGYTF. Written as DNA, the CDR3 is TGTGCCTGCAAGGGGGCAGGCTATGGCTACACCTTC.

This clonotype has only a few counts. The V gene is TRBV29-1, the J gene TRBJ1-3, with unresolved D. Germline CDR1 and CDR2: SQVTM and ANQGSEA. V was shortened by 5 bases and J by 4 bases, with 9 bases between the two germline ends. CDR3 length: 12 residues. In nucleotides, the CDR3 is TGCAGCGTTTTAGACAAGGGAAACACCATATATTTT. Amino acid sequence: CSVLDKGNTIYF. The full variable domain, with the rest looked up from reference TRBV29-1 and TRBJ1-3, is SAVISQKPSRDICQRGTSLTIQCQVDSQVTMMFWYRQQPGQSLTLIATANQGSEATYESGFVIDKFPISRPNLTFSTLTVSNMSPEDSSIYLCSVLDKGNTIYFGEGSWLTVV.

Regarding this clonotype: A much more abundant neighbour one base away suggests this may be a read error. J is TRBJ1-6 and V is TRBV3-1; D call uncertain. Germline lookup yields CDR1 LGHDT and CDR2 YNNKEL (reference sequence). The CDR3 is 17 residues long. This CDR3 is CASSPRTISSYNSPLRF. The CDR3 DNA reads TGTGCCAGCAGCCCCCGGACGATTAGCTCCTATAATTCACCCCTCCGCTTT.